These T cell receptor beta chains were read from a single sample in a study of control samples from healthy donors and cancer patients. Repertoires were generated with immunoSEQ multiplex PCR, while TCRdb's copy carries only in-frame clones and drops some. The data show about 120,000 clones, about 88% seen once. The sequencing sample was made of blood. The receptors were gathered from a woman between 65 and 79 years old in good health. CDR3s leave out the opening cysteine and the closing phenylalanine or tryptophan. Each record gives: V gene, CDR3 protein.

TRBV7-9 ASSGEGGNSPLH
TRBV7-3 ASSKRIGGAAGELF
TRBV9 ASSVAGATNEKLF
TRBV12-5 ASGLGDRQDQPQH
TRBV6-5 ACRVNGGPSNTIY
TRBV7-9 ASRVGGPNTGELF
TRBV19 ATGTRALYEQF
TRBV2 ASRTRQSSGNTIY
TRBV6-2/TRBV6-3 ASSYSAWSSYNEQF
TRBV6-1 ASSVLTGAGANVLT
TRBV4-3 ASSQDLVAWSNQPQH
TRBV19 ASTSGLTNEKLF
TRBV15 ATSRVRTAKMNTEAF